This TCR beta chain was found in a study of OX40 agonist ivuxolimab in advanced cancers. Whole-study results and caveats: Circulating CD4+ and CD8+ T cells showed clonal expansion by week 6 at 0.1 to 3.0 mg/kg.

Clones were read by immunoSEQ multiplex PCR, and TCRdb kept only the in-frame ones, dropping some. The sample lists tens of thousands of clones, about 86% seen once, with around 1.5% in the top ten. V was clipped by 2 bases and J by 0 bases; unmatched bases: 10. CDR1 and CDR2 (germline): SGHTA, FQGNSA. The CDR3 has 18 residues. This clone showed up just once. The antigen is unknown. The sequence derives from an adult with an advanced solid tumor such as melanoma, head and neck, liver or kidney cancer. The specimen was CD4+ or CD8+ T cells sorted from blood, collected in a trial of the OX40 agonist ivuxolimab. V gene TRBV7-2 combines with J gene TRBJ2-3; 8 bases match TRBD2. CDR3 DNA: TGTGCCAGCAGCTTACAGCCTCGGGTAGCGGGAAGCACAGATACGCAGTATTTT. This encodes CASSLQPRVAGSTDTQYF.